This passage covers 4 T cell receptor beta chains from one sample sequenced in a study of T cell responses to AZD1222 COVID-19 vaccine. Sequencing was performed with immunoSEQ multiplex PCR; in TCRdb, only in-frame clones are kept and a portion is missing. The data contain 150,000 to 200,000 clones, 90% to 95% of them seen just once; the ten biggest clones take up less than 1.2%. This material consisted of peripheral blood, taken 28 days after the second AZD1222 dose. Receptors originate from an adult who received the AZD1222 COVID-19 vaccine.

J is TRBJ1-4 and V is TRBV12-5; D not certain. Trimming pared 6 bases from V and 5 bases from J, leaving 13 bases between. Germline V lookup: CDR1 LGHNT, CDR2 FRNRAP. There are 14 residues in the CDR3. In nucleotides, the CDR3 is TGTGCTAGTGGCCACGGCACAGAAAATGAAAAACTGTTTTTT. It encodes CASGHGTENEKLFF. The full variable domain, in which reference TRBV12-5 and TRBJ1-4 provide the parts outside the CDR3, is DARVTQTPRHKVTEMGQEVTMRCQPILGHNTVFWYRQTMMQGLELLAYFRNRAPLDDSGMPKDRFSAEMPDATLATLKIQPSEPRDSAVYFCASGHGTENEKLFFGSGTQLSVL.

This clone was observed once. J is TRBJ1-5 and V is TRBV19; D remains ambiguous. Deletions cut 7 bases from V and 4 bases from J, with 11 bases between. This CDR3 comprises 13 residues. Germline-derived CDR1 and CDR2 are LNHDA and SQIVND (reference sequence). Here the CDR3 DNA reads TGTGCCAGTACAAACTACCTTAATCAGCCCCAGCATTTT. This codes for CASTNYLNQPQHF. Using reference TRBV19 and TRBJ1-5 for the parts outside the CDR3, the full variable domain is DGGITQSPKYLFRKEGQNVTLSCEQNLNHDAMYWYRQDPGQGLRLIYYSQIVNDFQKGDIAEGYSVSREKKESFPLTVTSAQKNPTAFYLCASTNYLNQPQHFGDGTRLSIL.

On this clone: This same CDR3 is encoded by further DNA sequences in the sample. The V gene is TRBV6-2 or TRBV6-3, the J gene TRBJ1-6; D is ambiguous. This CDR3 region has 12 residues. Germline lookup yields CDR1 MNHEY and CDR2 SVGEGT. The V gene lost 2 bases and the J gene lost 7 bases, with 3 bases spanning the gap. The DNA of the CDR3 is TGTGCCAGCAGTTACGGGAATTCACCCCTCCACTTT. Encoded protein: CASSYGNSPLHF.

In the case of this clone: In the same sample, other DNA sequences code for this CDR3. The chain joins TRBV3-1 (or the pseudogene TRBV3-2) to TRBJ1-5; possible D gene TRBD1, 6 bases. The ends were cut back, 0 bases at V and 7 bases at J, with 7 bases in the middle. The CDR3 is 13 amino acids. Germline V gives CDR1 LGHDT, CDR2 YNNKEL (reference sequence). The CDR3 here is CASSQDRGQPQHF. In DNA, the CDR3 is TGTGCCAGCAGCCAAGATAGGGGGCAGCCCCAGCATTTT.